These 21 T cell receptor beta chains originate from one sample sequenced in a study of blood T cells in healthy people across ages. It was with a sample-barcoded 5' primer and a J-beta primer mix that a second PCR of roughly 7 to 12 cycles was run. TCRdb re-called the 5' RACE reads through MiXCR, storing one row per CDR3 protein. The sample includes about 640,000 distinct CDR3 sequences, 58% seen only once; the top ten take over 35%. Material for sequencing was blood. These receptors were obtained from a man in his fifties or sixties in good health.

The rearrangement links TRBV7-9 to TRBJ1-1; 9 nucleotides agree with TRBD1. V shed 7 bases and J 4 bases; nucleotides not matched to a gene: 7. Germline V gene data show CDR1 as SEHNR and CDR2 as FQNEAQ (reference sequence). This CDR3 comprises 14 residues. The CDR3 sequence is CASTPQGASTEAFF. CDR3 nucleotides: TGTGCCAGCACCCCACAGGGGGCGAGCACTGAAGCTTTCTTT.

V usage is TRBV7-9 and J usage is TRBJ2-7, with D perhaps TRBD1 (5 bases). CDR1 and CDR2 (germline): SEHNR, FQNEAQ (reference sequence). CDR3 length: 14 residues. V lost 3 bases to trimming and J lost 7 bases, with 16 bases between them. CDR3 loop: CASSLGLGRNEQYF. CDR3 coding DNA: TGTGCCAGCAGCTTGGGGCTGGGCAGGAATGAGCAGTACTTC. Full variable domain (missing parts from reference TRBV7-9 and TRBJ2-7): DTGVSQNPRHKITKRGQNVTFRCDPISEHNRLYWYRQTLGQGPEFLTYFQNEAQLEKSRLLSDRFSAERPKGSFSTLEIQRTEQGDSAMYLCASSLGLGRNEQYFGPGTRLTVT.

The gene calls are TRBV29-1 and TRBJ2-7, with D perhaps TRBD2 (6 bases). In germline, CDR1 is SQVTM, CDR2 ANQGSEA. Trimming pared 5 bases from V and 2 bases from J, leaving 10 bases between. The CDR3 has 12 amino acids. The CDR3 DNA sequence: TGCAGCGTTCGGCGGGGCCCCTACGAGCAGTACTTC. This sequence encodes CSVRRGPYEQYF.

This clonotype occurred a few times. One end of the junction fails to match germline, which may point to a read error. CDR3 DNA sequence: TGTGCCAGCAGTGGAGAGGGGGAGACCCAGTACTTC. This sequence encodes CASSGEGETQYF. The chain is built from TRBV5-1 and TRBJ2-5; D may correspond to TRBD1 or TRBD2 (5 bases each). The CDR3 is made up of 12 amino acids. In germline, CDR1 is SGHRS, CDR2 YFSETQ. Supplemented by reference TRBV5-1 and TRBJ2-5, the full variable domain reads KAGVTQTPRYLIKTRGQQVTLSCSPISGHRSVSWYQQTPGQGLQFLFEYFSETQRNKGNFPGRFSGRQFSNSRSEMNVSTLELGDSALYLCASSGEGETQYFGPGTRLLVL.

This rearrangement joins TRBV4-1 to TRBJ1-1; 7 nucleotides align to TRBD1. The germline V gene encodes CDR1 MGHRA and CDR2 YSYEKL. After removal of 6 bases from V and 0 bases from J, the junction contained 4 bases not matched to a gene. The length of the CDR3 is 14 residues. CDR3 region: CASRVTGMNTEAFF. CDR3 DNA sequence: TGCGCCAGCAGGGTGACAGGGATGAACACTGAAGCTTTCTTT.

Of note for this clonotype: One end of the junction is discordant with germline, which a read error may explain. The CDR3 DNA reads as TGCAGTGCTACGACAGGGCGCCCTGACTATGGCCACACCTTC. Amino acids: CSATTGRPDYGHTF. The genes are TRBV20-1 and TRBJ1-2; TRBD1 aligns across 7 bases. The CDR3 has 14 residues. In germline, CDR1 is DFQATT, CDR2 SNEGSKA (reference sequence).

This CDR3 is CASRIAGGLETQYF. The CDR3 bases are TGTGCCAGCCGGATAGCGGGGGGGTTGGAGACCCAGTACTTC. The V and J genes are TRBV6-6 and TRBJ2-5; TRBD2 aligns across 11 bases. Germline V lookup: CDR1 MNHNY, CDR2 SVGAGI (reference sequence). CDR3 size: 14 residues. V dropped 8 bases and J dropped 5; count of bases not matched to a gene: 7.

This chain joins TRBV6-5 and TRBJ2-3; no firm D call. Germline values: CDR1 MNHEY, CDR2 SVGAGI. Trimming pared 0 bases from V and 7 bases from J, leaving 8 bases between. This CDR3 is built from 13 residues. As DNA, the CDR3 is TGTGCCAGCAGTTACTCGACTGGGAATACGCAGTATTTT. Translated, it gives CASSYSTGNTQYF.

This clonotype was picked up many times. The chain combines TRBV27 with TRBJ2-3; 7 bases are shared with TRBD1. The CDR3 loop spans 18 amino acids. The germline gives CDR1 MNHEY, CDR2 SMNVEV (reference sequence). The junction had 15 bases not matched to a gene; V was cut back by 3 bases and J by 3 bases. The CDR3 region is CASSLPEQGMGRTDTQYF. CDR3 coding DNA: TGTGCCAGCAGTTTGCCCGAACAGGGGATGGGGAGAACAGATACGCAGTATTTT.

The rearrangement joins TRBV7-8 to TRBJ1-3, with D unclear. The germline CDR1 and CDR2 sequences are SGHVS and FQNEAQ. The CDR3 contains 16 residues. Trimming removed 5 bases at V and 2 bases at J, with 16 bases between. CDR3 nucleotide sequence: TGTGCCAGCAGCCGGGATAGGACGAGCGCTGGAAACACCATATATTTT. Amino acids: CASSRDRTSAGNTIYF.

The chain uses TRBV20-1 and TRBJ2-1; no reliable D call. Per the germline V gene, CDR1 is DFQATT and CDR2 is SNEGSKA (reference sequence). The V and J ends lost 5 bases and 0 bases respectively, with 14 bases between them. The CDR3 contains 15 residues. DNA for the CDR3: TGCAGTGCTCTCAACTACCTCAGCTCCTACAATGAGCAGTTCTTC. Its protein product is CSALNYLSSYNEQFF.

The chain couples TRBV6-5 to TRBJ1-6; maybe TRBD1 (6 bases). The V and J ends lost 8 bases and 6 bases respectively, with 14 bases between them. CDR3 length equals 14 residues. CDR1 is MNHEY and CDR2 is SVGAGI in the germline V gene. CDR3 loop: CASVRQAFNSPLHF. The CDR3 nucleotides are TGTGCCAGCGTTAGACAGGCTTTTAATTCACCCCTCCACTTT.

This clonotype was seen a handful of times. V and J are TRBV10-3 and TRBJ2-5; 9 nucleotides line up with TRBD2. Germline V gives CDR1 ENHRY, CDR2 SYGVKD. This CDR3 contains 15 residues. The V and J ends lost 7 bases and 1 base, in that order; junction bases with no gene match: 7. This CDR3 is CAIKNSGGIQETQYF. The CDR3 nucleotides read TGTGCCATCAAGAATAGCGGGGGAATCCAAGAGACCCAGTACTTC.

The gene calls are TRBV11-1 and TRBJ2-2; 7 nucleotides line up with TRBD2. This CDR3 contains 16 residues. The germline gives CDR1 SGHAT, CDR2 FQDESV (reference sequence). This CDR3 reads CATGSGGGGRTGELFF. The CDR3 nucleotides read TGTGCAACCGGGTCGGGAGGCGGGGGAAGAACCGGGGAGCTGTTTTTT.

This clonotype was detected only a few times. The CDR3 protein is CASSLEGPQTSGLLAPISEQYF. CDR3 in DNA: TGTGCCAGCAGCTTAGAGGGGCCCCAGACTAGCGGGCTGTTAGCTCCTATATCCGAGCAGTACTTC. This sequence joins TRBV11-2 and TRBJ2-4; 10 bases align to TRBD2. The J call is doubtful: the DNA matches TRBJ2-7 better. In germline, CDR1 is SGHAT, CDR2 FQNNGV. This CDR3 is built from 22 residues.

The chain has TRBV6-6 and TRBJ2-5; 8 positions agree with TRBD1. Matching the DNA end better, TRBJ2-1 makes the J call doubtful. This CDR3 contains 14 residues. The germline CDR1 and CDR2 sequences are MNHNY and SVGAGI (reference sequence). The CDR3 coding sequence is TGTGCCAGCAGTTACCTGCAGGGGGCAGAGACCCAGTTCTTC. It is translated as CASSYLQGAETQFF.

This chain uses TRBV9 with TRBJ2-1; TRBD2 matches 11 bases. V was clipped by 3 bases and J by 4 bases; unmatched bases: 6. The CDR3 is 16 amino acids. In germline, CDR1 is SGDLS, CDR2 YYNGEE. For the CDR3, the DNA is TGTGCCAGCAGCGCCCCCACTAGCGGGGGATACAATGAGCAGTTCTTC. Its protein product is CASSAPTSGGYNEQFF. Using reference TRBV9 and TRBJ2-1 for the parts outside the CDR3, the full variable domain is DSGVTQTPKHLITATGQRVTLRCSPRSGDLSVYWYQQSLDQGLQFLIQYYNGEERAKGNILERFSAQQFPDLHSELNLSSLELGDSALYFCASSAPTSGGYNEQFFGPGTRLTVL.

The table lists this clonotype with a few counts. J is TRBJ1-1 and V is TRBV27; D gene unclear. CDR1 and CDR2 (germline): MNHEY, SMNVEV (reference sequence). V lost 8 bases, J lost 6 bases, and 7 bases lay in between. CDR3 length: 10 residues. CDR3 amino acids: CASGVAEAFF. CDR3 DNA: TGTGCCAGCGGGGTTGCTGAAGCTTTCTTT.

The V gene is TRBV13, the J gene TRBJ2-7, with TRBD1 as a possible D gene (6 bases). This CDR3 region has 17 residues. Germline V gene lookup returns CDR1 PRHDT and CDR2 FYEKMQ (reference sequence). V dropped 0 bases and J dropped 1 base, with 16 bases sitting between them. The CDR3 reads CASSLGYSVRGSYEQYF. CDR3 in DNA: TGTGCCAGCAGCTTAGGATACTCCGTCAGGGGTTCCTACGAGCAGTACTTC.

This sequence joins TRBV20-1 and TRBJ2-5; D may be TRBD1 or TRBD2 (6 bases each). This CDR3 is 15 amino acids long. CDR1 and CDR2 (germline): DFQATT, SNEGSKA (reference sequence). Trimming pared 6 bases from V and 4 bases from J, leaving 21 bases between. Here the CDR3 reads CSARTGGDRRETQYF. CDR3 in DNA: TGCAGTGCGCGAACCGGGGGAGACAGGAGAGAGACCCAGTACTTC.

A word on this clonotype: Its ends do not fully match the called genes, so a read error is possible. This chain links TRBV5-1 with TRBJ2-5; TRBD2 might be the D (5 bases). CDR3 length: 14 residues. The germline CDR1 and CDR2 sequences are SGHRS and YFSETQ. The CDR3 DNA follows: TGCGCCGGCAGCACCCGGACGGGACAAGAGACCCAGTACTTC. It yields the protein CAGSTRTGQETQYF. The full variable domain, with the rest looked up from reference TRBV5-1 and TRBJ2-5, is KAGVTQTPRYLIKTRGQQVTLSCSPISGHRSVSWYQQTPGQGLQFLFEYFSETQRNKGNFPGRFSGRQFSNSRSEMNVSTLELGDSALYLCAGSTRTGQETQYFGPGTRLLVL.